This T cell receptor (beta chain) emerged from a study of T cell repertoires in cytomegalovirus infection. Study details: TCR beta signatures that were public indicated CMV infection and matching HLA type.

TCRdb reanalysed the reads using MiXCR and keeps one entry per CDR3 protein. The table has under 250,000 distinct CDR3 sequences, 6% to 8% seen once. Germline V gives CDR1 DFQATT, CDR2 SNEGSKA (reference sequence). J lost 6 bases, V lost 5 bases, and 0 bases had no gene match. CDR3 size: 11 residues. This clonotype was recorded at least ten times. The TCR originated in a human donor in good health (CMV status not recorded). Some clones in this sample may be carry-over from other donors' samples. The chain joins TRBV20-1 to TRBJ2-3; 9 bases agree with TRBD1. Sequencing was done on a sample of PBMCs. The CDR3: CSADRGDTQYF. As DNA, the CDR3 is TGCAGTGCTGACAGGGGGGATACGCAGTATTTT.